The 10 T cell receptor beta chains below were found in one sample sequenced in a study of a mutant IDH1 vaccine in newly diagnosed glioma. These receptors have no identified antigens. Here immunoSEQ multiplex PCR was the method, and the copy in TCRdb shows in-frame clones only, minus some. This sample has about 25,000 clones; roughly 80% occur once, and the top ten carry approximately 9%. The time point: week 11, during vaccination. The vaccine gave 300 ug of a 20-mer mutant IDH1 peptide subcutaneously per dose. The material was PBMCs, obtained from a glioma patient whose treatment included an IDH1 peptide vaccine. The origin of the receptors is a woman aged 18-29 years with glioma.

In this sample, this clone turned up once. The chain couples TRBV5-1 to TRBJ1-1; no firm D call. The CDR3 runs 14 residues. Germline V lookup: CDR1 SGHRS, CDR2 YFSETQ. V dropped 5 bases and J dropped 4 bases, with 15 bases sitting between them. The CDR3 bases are TGCGCCAGCAGGCTTGGGTGGGGTGGCACTGAAGCTTTCTTT. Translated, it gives CASRLGWGGTEAFF. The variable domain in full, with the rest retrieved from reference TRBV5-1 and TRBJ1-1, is KAGVTQTPRYLIKTRGQQVTLSCSPISGHRSVSWYQQTPGQGLQFLFEYFSETQRNKGNFPGRFSGRQFSNSRSEMNVSTLELGDSALYLCASRLGWGGTEAFFGQGTRLTVV.

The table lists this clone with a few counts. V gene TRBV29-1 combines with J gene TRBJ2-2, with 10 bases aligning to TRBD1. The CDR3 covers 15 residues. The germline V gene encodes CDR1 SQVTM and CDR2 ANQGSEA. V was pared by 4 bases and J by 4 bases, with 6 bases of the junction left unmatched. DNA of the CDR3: TGCAGCGTTGGGGGACAGGGGACCTTCACCGGGGAGCTGTTTTTT. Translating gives CSVGGQGTFTGELFF.

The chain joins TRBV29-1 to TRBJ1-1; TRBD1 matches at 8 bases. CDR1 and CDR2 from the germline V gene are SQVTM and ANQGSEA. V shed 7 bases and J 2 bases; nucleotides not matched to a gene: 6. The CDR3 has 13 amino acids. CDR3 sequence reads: CSAHGQGNTEAFF. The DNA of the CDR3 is TGCAGCGCCCATGGACAGGGCAACACTGAAGCTTTCTTT.

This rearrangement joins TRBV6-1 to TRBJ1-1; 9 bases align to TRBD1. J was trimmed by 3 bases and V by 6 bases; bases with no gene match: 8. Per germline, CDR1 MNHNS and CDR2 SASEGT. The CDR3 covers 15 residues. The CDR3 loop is CASSTGGWRDTEAFF. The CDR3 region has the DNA TGTGCCAGCAGCACAGGGGGCTGGAGGGACACTGAAGCTTTCTTT.

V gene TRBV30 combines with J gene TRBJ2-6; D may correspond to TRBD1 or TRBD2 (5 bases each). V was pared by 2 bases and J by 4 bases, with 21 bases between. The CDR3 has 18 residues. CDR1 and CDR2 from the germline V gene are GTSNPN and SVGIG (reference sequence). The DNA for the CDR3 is TGTGCCTGGAGTTCAGGGAGTTTGAGGGGATCCGGGGCCAACGTCCTGACTTTC. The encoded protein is CAWSSGSLRGSGANVLTF.

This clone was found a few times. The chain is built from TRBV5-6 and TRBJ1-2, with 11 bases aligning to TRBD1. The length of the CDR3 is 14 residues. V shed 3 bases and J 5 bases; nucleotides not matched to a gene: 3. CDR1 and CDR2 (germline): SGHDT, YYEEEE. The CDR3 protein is CASSSGTGGYGYTF. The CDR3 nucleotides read TGTGCCAGCAGCTCGGGGACAGGGGGATATGGCTACACCTTC.

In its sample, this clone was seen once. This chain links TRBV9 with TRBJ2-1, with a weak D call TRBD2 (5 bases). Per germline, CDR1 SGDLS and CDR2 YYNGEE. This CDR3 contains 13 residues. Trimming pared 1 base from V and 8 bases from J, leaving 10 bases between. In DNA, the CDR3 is TGTGCCAGCAGCGTAAATAGCGCCGATGAGCAGTTCTTC. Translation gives CASSVNSADEQFF.

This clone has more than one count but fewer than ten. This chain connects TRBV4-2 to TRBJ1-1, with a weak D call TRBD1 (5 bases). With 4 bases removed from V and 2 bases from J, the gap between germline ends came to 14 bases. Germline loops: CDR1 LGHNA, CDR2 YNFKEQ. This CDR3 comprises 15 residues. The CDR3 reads CASSREPGENTEAFF. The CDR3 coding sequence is TGTGCCAGCAGCCGTGAACCGGGGGAAAACACTGAAGCTTTCTTT.

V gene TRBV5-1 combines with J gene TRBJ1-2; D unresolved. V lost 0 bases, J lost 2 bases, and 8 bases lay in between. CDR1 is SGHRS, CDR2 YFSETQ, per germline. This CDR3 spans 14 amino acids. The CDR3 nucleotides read TGCGCCAGCAGCTTGGAAGGAGGGAACTATGGCTACACCTTC. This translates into CASSLEGGNYGYTF.

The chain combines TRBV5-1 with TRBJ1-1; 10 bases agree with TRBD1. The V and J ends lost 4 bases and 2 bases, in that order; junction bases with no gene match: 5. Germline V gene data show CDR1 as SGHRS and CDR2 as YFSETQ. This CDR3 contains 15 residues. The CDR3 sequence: CASSVETGGNTEAFF. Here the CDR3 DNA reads TGCGCCAGCAGCGTCGAGACAGGGGGCAACACTGAAGCTTTCTTT.